The 24 T cell receptor beta chains presented below share a single source sample, sequenced in a study of T cell responses to AZD1222 COVID-19 vaccine. TCRdb keeps only in-frame clones here, not all; method: immunoSEQ multiplex PCR. The repertoire consists of 150,000 to 200,000 clones, with just over 90% occurring once and the leading ten covering approximately 3%. The sequencing here drew on peripheral blood, taken on day 0 of AZD1222 vaccination. These receptors all come from an adult in good health.

The DNA for the CDR3 is TGCGCCAGCAGCTTGGGACAGGACTCTCTAGCCTATGGCTACACCTTC. It codes for CASSLGQDSLAYGYTF. The rearrangement links TRBV5-1 to TRBJ1-2; perhaps TRBD1 as D (6 bases). This CDR3 region has 16 residues. Germline V gene data show CDR1 as SGHRS and CDR2 as YFSETQ. Between the trimmed V and J ends, which lost 0 bases and 4 bases, there was a span of 16 bases.

The chain combines TRBV7-2 with TRBJ2-7; no reliable D call. Germline CDR1 SGHTA, CDR2 FQGNSA. V was trimmed by 5 bases and J by 6 bases, leaving 11 bases between them. The CDR3 has 12 amino acids. The CDR3 here is CASSLQLTEQYF. In DNA form, the CDR3 reads TGTGCCAGCAGCCTCCAGTTGACCGAGCAGTACTTC.

This clone was observed a few times. The chain employs TRBV28 and TRBJ1-2; 10 nucleotides agree with TRBD1. The CDR3 sequence is 21 residues long. Germline V gives CDR1 MDHEN, CDR2 SYDVKM. Trimming cost V 3 bases and J 3 bases; bases outside gene matches: 22. CDR3 protein: CASSLPPSGTGVETSDYGYTF. CDR3 in DNA: TGTGCCAGCAGTTTGCCCCCTTCCGGGACAGGGGTTGAAACGTCGGACTATGGCTACACCTTC.

The rearrangement links TRBV3-1 (or the pseudogene TRBV3-2) to TRBJ1-1, with D perhaps TRBD1 (6 bases). This CDR3 has 17 amino acids. Looked up from germline, CDR1 is LGHDT and CDR2 is YNNKEL (reference sequence). Trimming stripped 1 base from V and 0 bases from J, with 15 bases between. CDR3 bases: TGTGCCAGCAGCCAAGTCTCTAGGACAGACTTGAACACTGAAGCTTTCTTT. Translated, it gives CASSQVSRTDLNTEAFF.

The gene calls are TRBV15 and TRBJ2-2; D is ambiguous. CDR3 size: 13 residues. Trimming removed 1 base from V and 4 bases from J, with 4 bases in between. CDR1 is LNHNV, CDR2 YYDKDF, per germline (reference sequence). In DNA form, the CDR3 reads TGTGCCACCAGCAGAGGAGCCACCGGGGAGCTGTTTTTT. Translating gives CATSRGATGELFF.

The chain recombines TRBV6-5 with TRBJ1-2, with a possible D match to TRBD1 (6 bases). Per the germline V gene, CDR1 is MNHEY and CDR2 is SVGAGI. Trimming cost V 2 bases and J 3 bases, with 10 bases left between them. The length of the CDR3 is 14 residues. CDR3 sequence: CASSYAGQHYGYTF. The CDR3 nucleotides read TGTGCCAGCAGTTACGCAGGACAGCACTATGGCTACACCTTC.

This chain connects TRBV6-5 to TRBJ1-4; no definite D call. The germline V and J ends were trimmed by 11 bases and 0 bases, with 16 bases remaining between them. CDR3 length: 15 amino acids. Per the germline V gene, CDR1 is MNHEY and CDR2 is SVGAGI. CDR3 region: CASSTRFPTNEKLFF. The CDR3 bases are TGTGCCTCCAGCACGAGGTTCCCAACTAATGAAAAACTGTTTTTT.

The V gene is TRBV24-1, the J gene TRBJ2-3; either TRBD1 or TRBD2 may supply D (6 bases each). Germline-derived CDR1 and CDR2 are KGHDR and SFDVKD. Deletions cut 4 bases from V and 6 bases from J, with 10 bases between. The CDR3 runs 13 residues. CDR3 sequence (DNA): TGTGCCACCAGTGACGTAGGGGGGGATACGCAGTATTTT. Its translation is CATSDVGGDTQYF.

The J gene is TRBJ2-7, the V gene TRBV7-2; TRBD1 matches 8 bases. The CDR3 loop spans 16 amino acids. The ends lost 4 bases at V and 5 bases at J; junction bases unmatched: 13. Per germline, CDR1 SGHTA and CDR2 FQGNSA. Here the CDR3 reads CASSSRRRGQGDEQYF. DNA for the CDR3: TGTGCCAGCAGCTCAAGACGCAGGGGGCAGGGGGACGAGCAGTACTTC.

The count of this clone is one. The rearrangement uses TRBV10-3 and TRBJ1-2; TRBD1 might be the D (5 bases). CDR1 and CDR2 (germline): ENHRY, SYGVKD. Between the trimmed V and J ends, which lost 4 bases and 3 bases, there was a span of 24 bases. The CDR3 is made up of 18 amino acids. CDR3 sequence: CAISARDTAQGSDYGYTF. As DNA, the CDR3 is TGTGCCATCAGTGCCCGCGACACTGCCCAGGGTTCGGACTATGGCTACACCTTC.

The gene calls are TRBV24-1 and TRBJ2-7; 8 bases are shared with TRBD1. CDR3 length: 13 amino acids. Trimming at V came to 3 bases and at J to 6 bases, leaving 3 bases not matched to a gene. From germline, CDR1 is KGHDR and CDR2 SFDVKD. CDR3 bases: TGTGCCACCAGTGATGGGACAGGTCTCGAGCAGTACTTC. Translated, it gives CATSDGTGLEQYF.

The CDR3 sequence: CASSMSGSGSHLNSPLHF. As DNA, the CDR3 is TGTGCCAGTAGTATGAGTGGGTCAGGTTCTCACCTGAATTCACCCCTCCACTTT. This chain uses TRBV19 with TRBJ1-6; D remains ambiguous. CDR1 is LNHDA and CDR2 is SQIVND in the germline V gene (reference sequence). V lost 3 bases and J 7 bases, leaving 22 bases between the germline ends. The CDR3 sequence is 18 residues long.

The V call is TRBV3-1 (or the pseudogene TRBV3-2), the J call TRBJ2-2; 9 nucleotides line up with TRBD2. CDR3 length: 17 amino acids. CDR1 is LGHDT and CDR2 is YNNKEL in the germline V gene (reference sequence). Germline trimming cut 0 bases from V and 10 bases from J; bases unmatched to any gene: 12. In nucleotides, the CDR3 is TGTGCCAGCAGCCAAGAACCAGGCCTAGCGGGGCTGGAGGAGCTGTTTTTT. Encoded protein: CASSQEPGLAGLEELFF.

The chain links TRBV9 to TRBJ2-1; 8 bases align to TRBD1. CDR3 length equals 14 residues. The J segment lost 6 bases and the V segment lost 3 bases, leaving 5 bases of the junction unmatched. Germline assignment: CDR1 SGDLS and CDR2 YYNGEE. CDR3 residues: CASSAQGAGNEQFF. In DNA, the CDR3 is TGTGCCAGCAGCGCCCAGGGGGCCGGCAATGAGCAGTTCTTC.

The rearrangement joins TRBV27 to TRBJ2-1; 8 bases line up with TRBD2. The length of the CDR3 is 15 residues. Trimming took 8 bases from V and 7 from J; bases not matched to a gene: 13. Germline V gene data show CDR1 as MNHEY and CDR2 as SMNVEV (reference sequence). The CDR3 here is CASGSLQRGRNEQFF. Written as DNA, the CDR3 is TGTGCCAGCGGCAGCCTCCAGCGGGGGCGGAATGAGCAGTTCTTC.

The chain couples TRBV7-9 to TRBJ2-7; 11 bases line up with TRBD1. The V and J ends lost 1 base and 2 bases, in that order; junction bases with no gene match: 1. Germline V gene lookup returns CDR1 SEHNR and CDR2 FQNEAQ (reference sequence). CDR3 length: 15 residues. CDR3 sequence: CASSLVGQGAYEQYF. In nucleotides, the CDR3 is TGTGCCAGCAGCTTAGTGGGACAGGGGGCCTACGAGCAGTACTTC.

The CDR3 reads CASRAVGTDTQYF. The CDR3 DNA follows: TGTGCCAGCAGAGCGGTGGGCACAGATACGCAGTATTTT. The chain combines TRBV19 with TRBJ2-3; possibly TRBD2 for D (5 bases). V lost 9 bases and J 1 base, leaving 11 bases between the germline ends. The germline CDR1 and CDR2 sequences are LNHDA and SQIVND (reference sequence). The CDR3 has 13 amino acids.

The J gene is TRBJ2-5, the V gene TRBV12-5; 9 bases are shared with TRBD1. J was trimmed by 4 bases and V by 10 bases; bases with no gene match: 7. There are 13 residues in the CDR3. Germline CDR1 and CDR2: LGHNT and FRNRAP. DNA for the CDR3: TGTGCTATATCACAGGGGGCCGGAGAGACCCAGTACTTC. Encoded protein: CAISQGAGETQYF.

The J gene is TRBJ2-7, the V gene TRBV6-5; D uncertain. The V end lost 5 bases, the J end lost 3 bases, and 8 bases lay between the germline ends. This CDR3 has 12 residues. Germline V gene lookup returns CDR1 MNHEY and CDR2 SVGAGI. The CDR3 nucleotides are TGTGCCAGCAGTCCCGGTAGCTACGAGCAGTACTTC. Amino acids: CASSPGSYEQYF.

The rearrangement uses TRBV4-3 and TRBJ1-1; D not resolved. V lost 5 bases and J lost 1, with 8 bases in between. This CDR3 is 13 amino acids long. Germline V lookup: CDR1 LGHNA, CDR2 YSLEER. CDR3 amino acids: CASSNTPNTEAFF. The CDR3 bases are TGCGCCAGCAGCAATACACCGAACACTGAAGCTTTCTTT.

The V call is TRBV5-4, the J call TRBJ2-1; 10 bases are shared with TRBD2. After removal of 4 bases from V and 9 bases from J, the junction contained 10 bases not matched to a gene. CDR1 is SGHNT, CDR2 YYREEE, per germline (reference sequence). This CDR3 spans 15 amino acids. CDR3 DNA sequence: TGTGCCAGCAGCCCCCAGCGGGGGGGCTTGGGTGAGCAGTTCTTC. It translates to CASSPQRGGLGEQFF.

The J gene is TRBJ1-1, the V gene TRBV11-2; D perhaps matches TRBD1 (5 bases). Trimming removed 1 base from V and 10 bases from J, with 7 bases in between. CDR1 SGHAT and CDR2 FQNNGV come from the germline V gene. The CDR3 contains 11 residues. This CDR3 is CASSLGGGAFF. CDR3 nucleotide sequence: TGTGCCAGCAGCTTAGGGGGGGGAGCTTTCTTT.

The chain employs TRBV5-1 and TRBJ2-1; TRBD1 agrees at 7 bases. The CDR3 sequence is 14 residues long. Germline CDR1 reads SGHRS; CDR2 reads YFSETQ. V shed 0 bases and J 7 bases; nucleotides not matched to a gene: 4. For the CDR3, the DNA is TGCGCCAGCAGCTTGGAACAGGGGTTAAATGAGCAGTTCTTC. This codes for CASSLEQGLNEQFF.

This clone is a singleton in its sample. The chain combines TRBV20-1 with TRBJ2-1, with 8 bases aligning to TRBD2. The CDR3 loop spans 14 amino acids. From germline, CDR1 is DFQATT and CDR2 SNEGSKA (reference sequence). V was pared by 3 bases and J by 4 bases, with 5 bases of the junction left unmatched. The CDR3 DNA sequence: TGCAGTGCTAGTAGTAGCGGGGAATACAATGAGCAGTTCTTC. Amino acid sequence: CSASSSGEYNEQFF.